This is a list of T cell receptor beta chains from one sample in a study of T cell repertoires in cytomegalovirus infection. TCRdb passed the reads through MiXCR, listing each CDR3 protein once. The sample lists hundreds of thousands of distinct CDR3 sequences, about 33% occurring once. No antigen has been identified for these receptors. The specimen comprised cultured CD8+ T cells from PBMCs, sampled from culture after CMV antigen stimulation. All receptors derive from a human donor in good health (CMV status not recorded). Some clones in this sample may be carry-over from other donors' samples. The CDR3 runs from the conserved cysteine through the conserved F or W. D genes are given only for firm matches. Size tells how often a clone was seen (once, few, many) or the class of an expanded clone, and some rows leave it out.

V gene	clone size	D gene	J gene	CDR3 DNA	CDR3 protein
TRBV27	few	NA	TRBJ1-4	TGTGCCAGCAGTTTGGGCGCTGGAAGGGAAAAACTGTTTTTT	CASSLGAGREKLFF
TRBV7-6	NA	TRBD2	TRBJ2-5	TGTGCCAGCGGCCTTTCACTAGCGGGGGGGAAAGAGACCCAGTACTTC	CASGLSLAGGKETQYF
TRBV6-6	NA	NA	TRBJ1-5	TGTGCCAGCAATTACGTTAGGGGAGGCAATCAGCCCCAGCATTTT	CASNYVRGGNQPQHF
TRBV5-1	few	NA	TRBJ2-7	TGCGCCAGCAGCTTGACGAGGGTATACGACGAGCAGTACTTC	CASSLTRVYDEQYF
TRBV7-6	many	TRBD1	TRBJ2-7	TGTGCCAGCAGTTTCGGGACAGTCTACGAGCAGTACTTC	CASSFGTVYEQYF
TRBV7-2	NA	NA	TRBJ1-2	TGTGTCAGCAGCTTTCAGACTACAGGGCTTAATATCTATGGCTACACCTTC	CVSSFQTTGLNIYGYTF
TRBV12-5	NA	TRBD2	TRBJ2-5	TGTGCTAGTGGCCCTAGCGGGGGGGCCGGAGAGACCCAGTACTTC	CASGPSGGAGETQYF
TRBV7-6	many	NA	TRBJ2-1	TGTGCCAGCAGCCGAAACCCCACAGGGCTCTCCTACAATGAGCAGTTCTTC	CASSRNPTGLSYNEQFF
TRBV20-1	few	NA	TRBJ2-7	TGCAGTGCTAGGGGAACCTACGAGCAGTACTTC	CSARGTYEQYF
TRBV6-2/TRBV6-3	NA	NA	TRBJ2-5	TGTGCCAGCAGTCCAGGGGCACTGATCCAAGAGACCCAGTACTTC	CASSPGALIQETQYF
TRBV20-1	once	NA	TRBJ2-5	TGCAGTGCTAGAGATGGCGGACACATGAAAGAGACCCAGTACTTC	CSARDGGHMKETQYF
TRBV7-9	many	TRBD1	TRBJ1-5	TGTGCCAGCAGCCAGGGGGGTGTATATCAGCCCCAGCATTTT	CASSQGGVYQPQHF
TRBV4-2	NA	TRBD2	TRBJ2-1	TGTGCCAGCAGCCAAGAAATAGGAGCGGGGGGCAACAATGAGCAGTTCTTC	CASSQEIGAGGNNEQFF
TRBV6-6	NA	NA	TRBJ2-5	TGTGCCAGCCAACCTAGGAGGGGCCATCAATATGCGGTAGAGACCCAGTACTTC	CASQPRRGHQYAVETQYF
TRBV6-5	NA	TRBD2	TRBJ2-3	TGTGCCAGCAGTTACTCGTTAGCGGGGGGGCTTGATACGCAGTATTTT	CASSYSLAGGLDTQYF
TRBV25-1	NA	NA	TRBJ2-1	TGTGCCAGCAGTGACTGGAGTATCGATGAGCAGTTCTTC	CASSDWSIDEQFF
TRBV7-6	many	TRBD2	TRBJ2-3	TGTGCCAGCAGCTCTCGTTTAGCGGGGGGTGCGACAGATACGCAGTATTTT	CASSSRLAGGATDTQYF
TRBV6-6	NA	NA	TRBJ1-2	TGTGCCGGCTTCAGGGGTGGATATGGCTACACCTTC	CAGFRGGYGYTF
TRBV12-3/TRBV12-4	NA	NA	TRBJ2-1	TGTGCCAGCAGTCTCGACGGTCTCAATGAGCAGTTCTTC	CASSLDGLNEQFF
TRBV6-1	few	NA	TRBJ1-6	TGTGCCAGCAGTGAAGCCGGGACGCATAATTCACCCCTCCACTTT	CASSEAGTHNSPLHF
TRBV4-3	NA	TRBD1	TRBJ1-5	TGCGCCAGCAGCCAAGATAATCTAGGACAGGGCAATCAGCCCCAGCATTTT	CASSQDNLGQGNQPQHF
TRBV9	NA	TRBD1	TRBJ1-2	TGTGCCAGCAGCTCCCGCGGGACAGGGGAGAGTGGCTACACCTTC	CASSSRGTGESGYTF
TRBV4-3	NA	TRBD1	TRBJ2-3	TGCGCCAGCAGCCAAGCATGGACAGGAAGCACAGATACGCAGTATTTT	CASSQAWTGSTDTQYF
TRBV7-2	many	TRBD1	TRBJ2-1	TGTGCCAGCAGCTTACCCAGGACAGGGGGCTGGGATGAGCAGTTCTTC	CASSLPRTGGWDEQFF
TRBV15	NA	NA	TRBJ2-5	TGTGCCACCCGCCCGGGTGCTGAGGAGACCCAGTACTTC	CATRPGAEETQYF
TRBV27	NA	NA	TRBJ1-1	TGTGCCAGCAGTTCCTGGGGGAGGGACACTGAAGCTTTCTTT	CASSSWGRDTEAFF
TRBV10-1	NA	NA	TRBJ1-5	TGCGCCAGCAGTGAGTCTTCTTCCGATCAGCCCCAGCATTTT	CASSESSSDQPQHF
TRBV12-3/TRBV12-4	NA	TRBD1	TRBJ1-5	TGTGCCAGCAGCCAATCCCGGACAGGGCCAACTCCCCAACATTTT	CASSQSRTGPTPQHF
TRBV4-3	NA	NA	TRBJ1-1	TGCGCCAGCAGCCAAGCCAGGCTGGGGACTGAAGCTTTCTTT	CASSQARLGTEAFF